One T cell receptor beta chain is described in this entry. These data originate in a study of blood T cell repertoires in COVID-19. Study overall: Samples of COVID-19 (acute and convalescent) were obtained from the United States, Italy and Spain.

Per the study methods: Researchers report that nucleated cell counts were estimated from reference gene primer amplification. Assay used: immunoSEQ multiplex PCR; TCRdb lists only in-frame clones, some missing. The DNA was the basis for D and trimming; V, J and clone size are from that table. This repertoire shows about 480,000 clones, around 87% found once; its top ten account for 1.5% to 2%. This CDR3 spans 19 amino acids. V was pared by 4 bases and J by 5 bases, with 19 bases of the junction left unmatched. CDR1 and CDR2 from the germline V gene are LNHNV and YYDKDF (reference sequence). Sequenced sample: PBMCs or T cells enriched from blood (not recorded which). The receptor was isolated from a woman between 40 and 55 years old who had recovered from COVID-19. The gene calls are TRBV15 and TRBJ2-7; 11 nucleotides line up with TRBD1. The CDR3 DNA is TGTGCCACCAGCACTATTCCACCGGGACAGGGGGGAGGGTACGACGAGCAGTACTTC. It is translated as CATSTIPPGQGGGYDEQYF. The variable domain in full, completed from reference TRBV15 and TRBJ2-7, reads DAMVIQNPRYQVTQFGKPVTLSCSQTLNHNVMYWYQQKSSQAPKLLFHYYDKDFNNEADTPDNFQSRRPNTSFCFLDIRSPGLGDTAMYLCATSTIPPGQGGGYDEQYFGPGTRLTVT.